The T cell receptor beta chain under discussion was sequenced for a study of control samples from healthy donors and cancer patients. Libraries were prepared by immunoSEQ multiplex PCR; TCRdb keeps only in-frame clonotypes and omits some of them. This table has under 85,000 clones, roughly nine tenths appearing once. This CDR3 region has 14 residues. CDR1 and CDR2 (germline): MNHEY, SVGEGT. The trim removed 5 bases at V and 4 bases at J, leaving 7 bases unmatched. This receptor was obtained from a man in his 60s with colorectal cancer. This sequence joins TRBV6-2 or TRBV6-3 and TRBJ1-2; 7 nucleotides align to TRBD1. Sequencing used PBMCs. In DNA form, the CDR3 reads TGTGCCAGCAGTCTGGACAGGACCGGCTATGGCTACACCTTC. Protein sequence: CASSLDRTGYGYTF.